The 19 T cell receptor beta chains in this list originate from one sample, sequenced in a study of STAT3 mutations in large granular lymphocyte leukemia. The study, taken as a whole, reports: Every T-LGLL patient had at least one immunodominant TCRbeta clonotype.

The table came from immunoSEQ multiplex PCR; TCRdb's copy has only in-frame clones and leaves some out. The table lists 9,500 to 12,000 clones, roughly 85% of them singletons. Their recognized antigens are unknown. The sequenced sample was peripheral blood mononuclear cells. The receptors were gathered from a man aged 80 or over with T-cell large granular lymphocyte leukemia. Some clones in this sample may be carry-over from other donors' samples.

The chain combines TRBV6-6 with TRBJ2-5, with 8 bases matching TRBD1. The trim removed 2 bases at V and 4 bases at J, leaving 6 bases unmatched. CDR3 length: 15 amino acids. From germline, CDR1 is MNHNY and CDR2 SVGAGI (reference sequence). For the CDR3, the DNA is TGTGCCAGCAGTTACCCAATCACAGGGGGAGAGACCCAGTACTTC. Translating gives CASSYPITGGETQYF.

V usage is TRBV5-1 and J usage is TRBJ2-3, with 7 bases matching TRBD2. After removal of 2 bases from V and 2 bases from J, the junction contained 11 bases not matched to a gene. The CDR3 sequence is 17 residues long. The germline gives CDR1 SGHRS, CDR2 YFSETQ. The CDR3 nucleotides are TGCGCCAGCAGCTTTGAAAGGGGACTACCCTTCACAGATACGCAGTATTTT. Translation: CASSFERGLPFTDTQYF.

The chain links TRBV11-2 to TRBJ2-7; D is tentatively TRBD1 or TRBD2 (5 bases each). This CDR3 contains 15 residues. Deletions cut 1 base from V and 0 bases from J, with 10 bases between. In germline, CDR1 is SGHAT, CDR2 FQNNGV. The CDR3, as DNA: TGTGCCAGCAGCTTAGTCCCGGGGACCTCCTACGAGCAGTACTTC. It encodes CASSLVPGTSYEQYF.

This chain connects TRBV23-1 to TRBJ1-6; no firm D call. TRBV23-1 is designated an ORF whose function remains uncertain. The V and J ends lost 2 bases and 4 bases respectively, with 15 bases between them. The CDR3 runs to 17 residues. The DNA for the CDR3 is TGCGCCAGCAGTCAACCTCCCGTGGTGGATTATAATTCACCCCTCCACTTT. This translates into CASSQPPVVDYNSPLHF.

The V and J genes are TRBV7-8 and TRBJ1-5, with 8 bases identical to TRBD1. V lost 5 bases to trimming and J lost 7 bases; unmatched junction nucleotides: 7. CDR3 size: 14 residues. Germline CDR1 is SGHVS and CDR2 is FQNEAQ. CDR3 DNA sequence: TGTGCCAGCAGCCCTACAGGGGGAGCACAGCCCCAGCATTTT. Amino acid sequence: CASSPTGGAQPQHF. Drawing the rest from reference TRBV7-8 and TRBJ1-5, the complete variable domain is GAGVSQSPRYKVAKRGQDVALRCDPISGHVSLFWYQQALGQGPEFLTYFQNEAQLDKSGLPSDRFFAERPEGSVSTLKIQRTQQEDSAVYLCASSPTGGAQPQHFGDGTRLSIL.

The genes are TRBV7-3 and TRBJ2-5; the D gene is possibly TRBD2 (6 bases). Germline CDR1 SGHTA, CDR2 FQGTGA. V was clipped by 4 bases and J by 5 bases, with 14 bases between them. This CDR3 comprises 14 residues. In DNA, the CDR3 is TGTGCCAGCAGCTCGGTGGGACTGGGGGAGACCCAGTACTTC. This codes for CASSSVGLGETQYF.

The chain joins TRBV6-5 to TRBJ1-1; D remains ambiguous. V gave up 0 bases and J gave up 1 base, with 9 bases separating them. This CDR3 is 15 amino acids long. The germline CDR1 and CDR2 sequences are MNHEY and SVGAGI. In nucleotides, the CDR3 is TGTGCCAGCAGTTACTCGAGCCGGCAGAACACTGAAGCTTTCTTT. It yields the protein CASSYSSRQNTEAFF.

This clone was observed a handful of times. V and J are TRBV5-1 and TRBJ2-5; D is uncertain. The germline gives CDR1 SGHRS, CDR2 YFSETQ. Trimming took 2 bases from V and 4 from J, leaving 3 bases between them. The CDR3 spans 11 residues. The chain's CDR3 is CASSLRETQYF. For the CDR3, the DNA is TGCGCCAGCAGCTTACGAGAGACCCAGTACTTC.

The rearrangement uses TRBV21-1 and TRBJ2-4; the tabulated D call, TRBD2, remains unverified against the DNA. TRBV21-1 is an annotated pseudogene. The CDR3 has 15 amino acids. The CDR3 is CASKWRDIAKNIQYF. The CDR3 coding sequence is TGTGCCAGCAAGTGGAGGGATATTGCCAAAAACATTCAGTACTTC.

In this sample, this clone turned up a few times. The chain links TRBV6-5 to TRBJ1-5; D is unresolved. Trimming left V 0 bases short and J 1 base short, with 7 bases between. Germline V lookup: CDR1 MNHEY, CDR2 SVGAGI. There are 15 residues in the CDR3. The CDR3 region is CASSYSRSSNQPQHF. Here the CDR3 DNA reads TGTGCCAGCAGTTACTCGCGGTCGAGCAATCAGCCCCAGCATTTT.

The rearrangement uses TRBV4-3 and TRBJ2-3; TRBD2 is a possible D gene (6 bases). The CDR3 covers 15 residues. Germline V gene lookup returns CDR1 LGHNA and CDR2 YSLEER. V lost 1 base to trimming and J lost 0 bases, with 8 bases between them. The CDR3 reads CASSQGSGSTDTQYF. As DNA, the CDR3 is TGCGCCAGCAGCCAAGGTAGCGGTAGCACAGATACGCAGTATTTT.

This clone was counted a single time. The gene calls are TRBV4-3 and TRBJ2-3, with TRBD2 matching over 10 bases. Germline assignment: CDR1 LGHNA and CDR2 YSLEER. V was pared by 1 base and J by 6 bases, with 7 bases of the junction left unmatched. This CDR3 comprises 16 residues. CDR3 sequence: CASSQGVSGGADTQYF. CDR3 nucleotides: TGCGCCAGCAGCCAAGGAGTAAGCGGGGGGGCCGATACGCAGTATTTT.

The chain couples TRBV30 to TRBJ1-3; no definite D call. Germline loops: CDR1 GTSNPN, CDR2 SVGIG (reference sequence). Trimming pared 0 bases from V and 4 bases from J, leaving 7 bases between. The CDR3 is made up of 13 amino acids. CDR3 in DNA: TGTGCCTGGAGTGTACGATCCGGAAACACCATATATTTT. Translated, it gives CAWSVRSGNTIYF. The whole variable domain, remainder taken from reference TRBV30 and TRBJ1-3, is SQTIHQWPATLVQPVGSPLSLECTVEGTSNPNLYWYRQAAGRGLQLLFYSVGIGQISSEVPQNLSASRPQDRQFILSSKKLLLSDSGFYLCAWSVRSGNTIYFGEGSWLTVV.

The genes are TRBV7-8 and TRBJ1-4, with D unresolved. CDR1 and CDR2 from the germline V gene are SGHVS and FQNEAQ. The germline V and J ends were trimmed by 1 base and 4 bases, with 7 bases remaining between them. This CDR3 has 14 amino acids. This CDR3 is CASSLDRDNEKLFF. The CDR3 nucleotides are TGTGCCAGCAGCTTAGACAGAGATAATGAAAAACTGTTTTTT.

The chain joins TRBV4-1 to TRBJ2-5, with 8 bases aligning to TRBD1. The CDR3 loop spans 13 amino acids. From germline, CDR1 is MGHRA and CDR2 YSYEKL. V was clipped by 3 bases and J by 5 bases; unmatched bases: 2. The CDR3: CASSQNRGETQYF. CDR3 coding DNA: TGCGCCAGCAGCCAGAACAGGGGGGAGACCCAGTACTTC.

There are a few counts of this clone. The chain uses TRBV5-1 and TRBJ1-2; TRBD1 agrees at 10 bases. V trimming: 4 bases; J trimming: 7 bases; junction bases outside the gene matches: 10. In germline, CDR1 is SGHRS, CDR2 YFSETQ. This CDR3 spans 15 amino acids. The CDR3 sequence: CASSRGTGEEGGYTF. As DNA, the CDR3 is TGCGCCAGCAGCCGAGGGACAGGGGAGGAGGGTGGCTACACCTTC. Based on the CDR3 plus reference TRBV5-1 and TRBJ1-2, the full variable domain is KAGVTQTPRYLIKTRGQQVTLSCSPISGHRSVSWYQQTPGQGLQFLFEYFSETQRNKGNFPGRFSGRQFSNSRSEMNVSTLELGDSALYLCASSRGTGEEGGYTFGSGTRLTVV.

The chain recombines TRBV30 with TRBJ1-2; possible D gene TRBD1, 5 bases. This CDR3 spans 14 amino acids. The germline V and J ends were trimmed by 2 bases and 7 bases, with 17 bases remaining between them. Germline CDR1 and CDR2: GTSNPN and SVGIG (reference sequence). The CDR3 DNA is TGTGCCTGGAGTCCTGGGGGGGACTTGGGTGGCTACACCTTC. The encoded protein is CAWSPGGDLGGYTF.

This clone turned up a few times. The chain carries TRBV7-9 and TRBJ2-3, with 10 bases matching TRBD1. This CDR3 is 17 amino acids long. The V gene's germline CDR1 is SEHNR and CDR2 FQNEAQ (reference sequence). V was pared by 6 bases and J by 6 bases, with 15 bases of the junction left unmatched. The CDR3, as DNA: TGTGCCAGCAGTGCCCCTTTGTGGGACAGGGGTGCGGATACGCAGTATTTT. This gives the protein CASSAPLWDRGADTQYF.

V and J are TRBV9 and TRBJ2-1; the D gene could be TRBD1 or TRBD2 (5 bases each). Germline assignment: CDR1 SGDLS and CDR2 YYNGEE. Trimming shortened V by 2 bases and J by 3 bases, and 9 bases separated the two germline ends. The CDR3 spans 14 residues. The CDR3 nucleotides are TGTGCCAGCAGCGTCGGGACCATCTACAATGAGCAGTTCTTC. It is translated as CASSVGTIYNEQFF.